These T cell receptor beta chains were read from a single sample in a study of OX40 agonist ivuxolimab in advanced cancers. Clones were read by immunoSEQ multiplex PCR, and TCRdb kept only the in-frame ones, dropping some. The sample lists around 18,000 clones; about 90% were seen once. The starting material was CD4+ or CD8+ T cells sorted from blood, obtained in a trial of the OX40 agonist ivuxolimab. The receptors shown here come from an adult with an advanced solid tumor such as melanoma, head and neck, liver or kidney cancer. The CDR3 runs from the conserved cysteine through the conserved F or W. The D gene is left open where the match is weak. Expanded clones are given a class, and other clones once, few, many or no size at all.

NA	TRBD1	TRBJ2-1	TRBV19	TGTGCCAGTAGTATTGAGGGGGCCAAAGCCTACAATGAGCAGTTCTTC	CASSIEGAKAYNEQFF
NA	TRBD2	TRBJ2-5	TRBV9	TGTGCCAGCAGCGTAGGGCGCCCGGGACTAGCGGCCAAAGAGACCCAGTACTTC	CASSVGRPGLAAKETQYF
NA	NA	TRBJ2-5	TRBV28	TGTGCCAGCATGGGGGGACATTTGGGGGAGACCCAGTACTTC	CASMGGHLGETQYF
NA	NA	TRBJ2-7	TRBV19	TGTGCCAGTAGTATCGGGCATTCCGAGCAGTACTTC	CASSIGHSEQYF
NA	NA	TRBJ2-7	TRBV28	TGTGCCAGCAGTTGGGAACTAGGCTCCTACGAGCAGTACTTC	CASSWELGSYEQYF
NA	NA	TRBJ2-7	TRBV6-5	TGTGCCAGCAGTTACTCGGACAACTCCTACGAGCAGTACTTC	CASSYSDNSYEQYF
NA	NA	TRBJ1-2	TRBV10-3	TGTGCCATCAGTGAGCGGCCAGGGGTCTATGGCTACACCTTC	CAISERPGVYGYTF
NA	TRBD2	TRBJ2-5	TRBV9	TGTGCCAGCAGCGTAGGCGGGAGGGCGGAGACCCAGTACTTC	CASSVGGRAETQYF
NA	NA	TRBJ2-1	TRBV27	TGTGCCAGCAGTTTAGGACAGACAGCCTACAATGAGCAGTTCTTC	CASSLGQTAYNEQFF
few	NA	TRBJ1-3	TRBV5-6	TGTGCCAGCAGCTTGCAGGGTTTCGGAAACACCATATATTTT	CASSLQGFGNTIYF
NA	TRBD2	TRBJ2-7	TRBV7-9	TGTGCCAGCAGCTTAGGAGGCGGGAGGGCCACGATAACCTACGAGCAGTACTTC	CASSLGGGRATITYEQYF
NA	NA	TRBJ1-3	TRBV9	TGTGCCAGCAGCCCACCGGACGGCTTGGGAAACACCATATATTTT	CASSPPDGLGNTIYF
NA	NA	TRBJ2-1	TRBV28	TGTGCCGCCTCTAGGTCCTACAATGAGCAGTTCTTC	CAASRSYNEQFF
NA	NA	TRBJ1-2	TRBV6-1	TGTGCCAGCAAGGAACCGGGCCCGACATTCGGCTACACCTTC	CASKEPGPTFGYTF
NA	NA	TRBJ1-1	TRBV28	TGTGCCAGCAGTTTTTCCCTTAGCAACACTGAAGCTTTCTTT	CASSFSLSNTEAFF
NA	NA	TRBJ1-4	TRBV7-2	TGTGCCAGCAGCTTAGTTGTACATCCCAATGAAAAACTGTTTTTT	CASSLVVHPNEKLFF
NA	NA	TRBJ2-2	TRBV28	TGTGCCAGCAGTTTATTTCTGGGCACCGGGGAGCTGTTTTTT	CASSLFLGTGELFF
once	TRBD2	TRBJ2-1	TRBV4-2	TGTGCCAGCAGCCAAGAACTAGCGTCCCTCAATGAGCAGTTCTTC	CASSQELASLNEQFF
NA	NA	TRBJ2-6	TRBV7-8	TGTGCCAGCAGCTACTCCCGGGACATCAGCTCTGGGGCCAACGTCCTGACTTTC	CASSYSRDISSGANVLTF
once	TRBD1	TRBJ2-5	TRBV27	TGTGCCAGCAGTTTGACAGGGTGGATGGAGACCCAGTACTTC	CASSLTGWMETQYF
NA	TRBD1	TRBJ2-2	TRBV28	TGTGCCAGCAGGAGGACAGGGGCGTTATCCCGGGAGCTGTTTTTT	CASRRTGALSRELFF
NA	TRBD2	TRBJ2-1	TRBV7-6	TGTGCCAGCAGCTTAGCCGCGGGAGGGCCGTCAGTCAATGAGCAGTTCTTC	CASSLAAGGPSVNEQFF
NA	NA	TRBJ1-5	TRBV13	TGTGCCAGCAGCCCGAGGGTGGGAGATCGACCTCAGCCCCAGCATTTT	CASSPRVGDRPQPQHF
once	TRBD2	TRBJ2-7	TRBV19	TGTGCCAGTAGTCCACAGACTAGCGGGACCTACGAGCAGTACTTC	CASSPQTSGTYEQYF
NA	NA	TRBJ1-1	TRBV7-9	TGTGCCAGCAGCTTAGACGTCGGGGTGAACACTGAAGCTTTCTTT	CASSLDVGVNTEAFF
NA	NA	TRBJ2-1	TRBV13	TGTGCCAGCACTCATGGCAGCAGCGATGAGCAGTTCTTC	CASTHGSSDEQFF
NA	TRBD2	TRBJ2-2	TRBV7-9	TGTGCCAGCAGTCCGACTAGCAACGCGAACACCGGGGAGCTGTTTTTT	CASSPTSNANTGELFF
NA	TRBD2	TRBJ2-1	TRBV27	TGTGCCAGCCTAAGTCTAGCGGGAGGACGGAATGAGCAGTTCTTC	CASLSLAGGRNEQFF
NA	NA	TRBJ2-1	TRBV20-1	TGCAGTGCCCACGGGGGGTTCTTC	CSAHGGFF
NA	NA	TRBJ2-5	TRBV19	TGTGCCAGTAGCCCACGGGACGGGCAAGAGACCCAGTACTTC	CASSPRDGQETQYF
once	NA	TRBJ1-3	TRBV7-2	TGTGCCAGCAGCTTCTCAGGGGTCGGAAACACCATATATTTT	CASSFSGVGNTIYF
once	NA	TRBJ2-6	TRBV10-2	TGCGCCAGCAGTGATGGCGGACGAGGCTCTGGGGCCAACGTCCTGACTTTC	CASSDGGRGSGANVLTF
NA	NA	TRBJ2-3	TRBV10-3	TGTGCCATCGGAGATGGGGGTTTCGCAGATACGCAGTATTTT	CAIGDGGFADTQYF
NA	NA	TRBJ1-5	TRBV29-1	TGCAGCGTTGAAGATAAAGGACAGTCCATTAGCAATCAGCCCCAGCATTTT	CSVEDKGQSISNQPQHF
NA	NA	TRBJ1-2	TRBV20-1	TGCAGTGCCCCGGGTGGCTACACCTTC	CSAPGGYTF
NA	NA	TRBJ1-1	TRBV6-5	TGTGCCAGCAGTTACTCGGCAGGGGTGAACACTGAAGCTTTCTTT	CASSYSAGVNTEAFF